This TCR beta chain was sequenced in a study of blood T cell repertoires in COVID-19. Data came from immunoSEQ multiplex PCR; TCRdb stores just in-frame clones and leaves some out. The data show thousands of clones, approximately 70% seen once. Germline V CDR1 and CDR2: SGHVS, FQNEAQ. This CDR3 region has 17 residues. V dropped 2 bases and J dropped 4; count of bases not matched to a gene: 6. V usage is TRBV7-8 and J usage is TRBJ2-7; 15 bases map to TRBD2. The receptor was isolated from a man aged 55 to 70 with acute or convalescent COVID-19. Material: peripheral blood. CDR3 coding DNA: TGTGCCAGCAGCTTACTACCCGGGACTAGCGGGGGGTACGAGCAGTACTTC. It codes for CASSLLPGTSGGYEQYF.